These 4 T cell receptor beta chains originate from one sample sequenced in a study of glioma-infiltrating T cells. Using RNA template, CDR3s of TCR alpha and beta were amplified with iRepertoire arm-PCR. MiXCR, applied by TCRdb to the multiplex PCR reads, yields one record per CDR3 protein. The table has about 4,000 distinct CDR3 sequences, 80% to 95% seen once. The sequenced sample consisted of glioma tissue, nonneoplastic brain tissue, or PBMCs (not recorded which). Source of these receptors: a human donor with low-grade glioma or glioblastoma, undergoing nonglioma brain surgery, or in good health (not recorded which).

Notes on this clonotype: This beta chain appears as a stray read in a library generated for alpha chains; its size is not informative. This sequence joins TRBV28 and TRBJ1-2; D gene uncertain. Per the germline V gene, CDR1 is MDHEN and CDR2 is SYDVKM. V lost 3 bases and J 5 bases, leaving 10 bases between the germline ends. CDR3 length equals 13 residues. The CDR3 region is CASSFVRGYGYTF. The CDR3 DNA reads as TGTGCCAGCAGTTTCGTCCGGGGTTATGGCTACACCTTC.

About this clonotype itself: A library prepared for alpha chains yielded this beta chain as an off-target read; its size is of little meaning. The CDR3 loop reads CATSGSVSGDTQYF. In DNA form, the CDR3 reads TGTGCCACGTCAGGGTCAGTATCCGGGGATACGCAGTATTTT. This chain links TRBV6-2 or TRBV6-3 with TRBJ2-3, with a tentative D call TRBD1 (5 bases). The V gene lost 10 bases and the J gene lost 6 bases, with 20 bases spanning the gap. Germline V lookup: CDR1 MNHEY, CDR2 SVGEGT. This CDR3 is 14 amino acids long.

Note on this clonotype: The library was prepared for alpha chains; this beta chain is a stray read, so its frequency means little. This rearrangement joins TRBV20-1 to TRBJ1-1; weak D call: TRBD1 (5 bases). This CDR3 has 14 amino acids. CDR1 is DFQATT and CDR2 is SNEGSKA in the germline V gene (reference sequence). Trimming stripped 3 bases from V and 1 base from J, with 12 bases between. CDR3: CSASYIRANTEAFF. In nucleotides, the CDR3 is TGCAGTGCTAGCTATATCAGGGCGAACACTGAAGCTTTCTTT.

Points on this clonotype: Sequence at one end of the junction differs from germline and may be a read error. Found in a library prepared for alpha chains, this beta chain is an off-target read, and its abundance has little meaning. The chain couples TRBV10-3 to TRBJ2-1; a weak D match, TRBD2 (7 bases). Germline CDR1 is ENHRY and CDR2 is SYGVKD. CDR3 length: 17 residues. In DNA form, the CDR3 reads TGTGCCAGCAGTTTCTCCTTAAGGGGGAGGGTAGGCAATGAGCAGTTCTTC. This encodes CASSFSLRGRVGNEQFF.